This T cell receptor (beta chain) came from a study of graft-versus-host responses after intestinal transplantation. Study findings and constraints: Allografts carried high graft-versus-host to host-versus-graft clonal ratios in patients having graft-donor T cell macrochimerism.

To note about this clone: The antigen remains undetermined.

Trimming pared 10 bases from V and 1 base from J, leaving 14 bases between. Germline V CDR1 and CDR2: MDHEN, SYDVKM. The CDR3 is made up of 14 amino acids. Clones were read by immunoSEQ multiplex PCR, and TCRdb kept only the in-frame ones, dropping some. The sample records around 90,000 clones, about 94% being singletons. The sequence was obtained from a human donor who was the organ donor for an intestinal transplant. This specimen consisted of unstimulated CD4+ T cells sorted from spleen or lymph node cells, obtained before transplant. The chain combines TRBV28 with TRBJ2-4; possible D gene TRBD2, 5 bases. CDR3 bases: TGTGCCACCACTACAGCGGCTGCCAAAAACATTCAGTACTTC. Translation: CATTTAAAKNIQYF.